The clone carrying this T cell receptor beta chain was counted ten times or more. The antigen remains unidentified. These data belong to a study of Graves' ophthalmopathy and Graves' hyperthyroidism. Notes on the study in general: A majority of expanded thyroid clonotypes exceeding 0.001 frequency were likewise present in blood. Ophthalmopathy was separated from stable hyperthyroidism by a 13-signature model with over 85% sensitivity and just under 84% specificity.

Clinical symptoms, serum thyroxine, TRAb, thyroid ultrasound and orbital computed tomography were relied on for diagnosis. Beta-chain TCR CDR3 regions were amplified from RNA transcripts. Amplification began with first-round RT-PCR using HTBI primers, then second-round multiplex PCR was performed. TCRdb itself ran the multiplex PCR reads through MiXCR, one entry per CDR3 protein. This sample has hundreds of thousands of distinct CDR3 sequences; roughly an eighth occur once, and the top ten carry about 10%. CDR1 and CDR2 (germline): SQVTM, ANQGSEA. V shed 4 bases and J 3 bases; nucleotides not matched to a gene: 1. The CDR3 contains 12 residues.

The sequenced sample was blood. This clonotype originated in a woman aged 25 to 39 with Graves' ophthalmopathy. The genes are TRBV29-1 and TRBJ1-2; 8 bases are a match to TRBD1. This chain's CDR3 is CSVATGDYGYTF. The CDR3 DNA is TGCAGCGTTGCGACAGGGGACTATGGCTACACCTTC.